The next 10 T cell receptor beta chains were all read from a single sample in a study of shared clonotypes between healthy human individuals. Here immunoSEQ multiplex PCR was the method, and the copy in TCRdb shows in-frame clones only, minus some. The sample shows about 2.4 million clones, approximately 94% of them seen only once. Sample: naive CD4+ T cells from PBMCs. Subset of the sample: CD45RA+ positively selected. These receptors all come from a man aged 18 to 30 in good health. Some clones in this sample may be carry-over from other donors' samples.

The V gene is TRBV4-1, the J gene TRBJ2-1, with D uncertain. Per the germline V gene, CDR1 is MGHRA and CDR2 is YSYEKL. The CDR3 has 14 amino acids. The V and J ends lost 0 bases and 9 bases respectively, with 12 bases between them. This CDR3 reads CASSQDSWQAEQFF. In nucleotides, the CDR3 is TGCGCCAGCAGCCAAGATTCCTGGCAGGCTGAGCAGTTCTTC.

The chain combines TRBV5-1 with TRBJ2-2; TRBD2 agrees at 8 bases. Germline V CDR1 and CDR2: SGHRS, YFSETQ. The trim removed 4 bases at V and 1 base at J, leaving 6 bases unmatched. The CDR3 has 16 residues. CDR3 in DNA: TGCGCCAGCAGCCCACCGGGACTAGAGAACACCGGGGAGCTGTTTTTT. Translating gives CASSPPGLENTGELFF.

To note about this clone: The sample has other DNA sequences that encode this CDR3 too. The chain is built from TRBV28 and TRBJ2-7, with a weak D call TRBD2 (5 bases). Trimming removed 2 bases from V and 4 bases from J, with 6 bases in between. CDR3 length: 12 residues. Per the germline V gene, CDR1 is MDHEN and CDR2 is SYDVKM. The CDR3 DNA follows: TGTGCCAGCAGTTTAGGGGAGTACGAGCAGTACTTC. Translating gives CASSLGEYEQYF.

This chain uses TRBV5-1 with TRBJ2-3, with D tentatively TRBD1 (5 bases). The CDR3 has 14 amino acids. V gave up 4 bases and J gave up 5 bases, with 14 bases separating them. The germline gives CDR1 SGHRS, CDR2 YFSETQ. CDR3 coding DNA: TGCGCCAGCAGCACCAGGGCTTCACAAGATACGCAGTATTTT. Amino acids: CASSTRASQDTQYF.

In this sample, this clone turned up once. This chain uses TRBV28 with TRBJ2-3; D gene unclear. Germline V gene data show CDR1 as MDHEN and CDR2 as SYDVKM. V lost 5 bases to trimming and J lost 4 bases, with 13 bases between them. The CDR3 sequence is 14 residues long. The CDR3 DNA follows: TGTGCCAGCAGTGTGCGGACCACGGCAGATACGCAGTATTTT. Translation gives CASSVRTTADTQYF.

The rearrangement links TRBV10-3 to TRBJ1-3, with TRBD1 as a possible D gene (5 bases). V lost 9 bases to trimming and J lost 1 base, with 16 bases between them. The CDR3 is made up of 15 amino acids. Germline V gives CDR1 ENHRY, CDR2 SYGVKD. The CDR3 loop reads CAIGGRVPSGNTIYF. The CDR3 DNA follows: TGTGCCATTGGGGGTCGGGTCCCGTCTGGAAACACCATATATTTT.

V gene TRBV11-2 combines with J gene TRBJ2-7, with TRBD1 identical over 9 bases. Germline assignment: CDR1 SGHAT and CDR2 FQNNGV. V dropped 5 bases and J dropped 5; count of bases not matched to a gene: 19. The length of the CDR3 is 18 residues. The CDR3 is CASSDFPGQGVLGHEQYF. The DNA of the CDR3 is TGTGCCAGCAGCGATTTCCCGGGACAGGGTGTATTAGGCCACGAGCAGTACTTC.

As for this clone: This CDR3 is also generated by other DNA sequences in the sample. V gene TRBV5-1 combines with J gene TRBJ1-3; D uncertain. The CDR3 loop spans 15 amino acids. Trimming cost V 2 bases and J 0 bases, with 9 bases left between them. Germline V CDR1 and CDR2: SGHRS, YFSETQ. The CDR3 DNA is TGCGCCAGCAGCTTAGGTGGTAGCTCTGGAAACACCATATATTTT. The encoded protein is CASSLGGSSGNTIYF.

V gene TRBV28 combines with J gene TRBJ2-7, with 9 bases aligning to TRBD1. Per germline, CDR1 MDHEN and CDR2 SYDVKM. CDR3 size: 17 residues. With V trimmed by 2 bases and J by 0 bases, 8 bases remained unmatched. The CDR3 loop reads CASSLHRDRAYSYEQYF. The CDR3 DNA reads as TGTGCCAGCAGTTTACACCGGGACAGGGCATACTCCTACGAGCAGTACTTC. The variable domain in full, with the rest retrieved from reference TRBV28 and TRBJ2-7, is DVKVTQSSRYLVKRTGEKVFLECVQDMDHENMFWYRQDPGLGLRLIYFSYDVKMKEKGDIPEGYSVSREKKERFSLILESASTNQTSMYLCASSLHRDRAYSYEQYFGPGTRLTVT.

The chain has TRBV4-1 and TRBJ2-3, with 7 bases identical to TRBD1. This CDR3 is 15 amino acids long. The V gene end was trimmed by 3 bases and the J gene end by 3 bases; junction bases not matched to a gene: 6. CDR1 and CDR2 (germline): MGHRA, YSYEKL. The CDR3 nucleotides read TGCGCCAGCAGCCAGAGGACAGGAGCTACAGATACGCAGTATTTT. Translated, it gives CASSQRTGATDTQYF.